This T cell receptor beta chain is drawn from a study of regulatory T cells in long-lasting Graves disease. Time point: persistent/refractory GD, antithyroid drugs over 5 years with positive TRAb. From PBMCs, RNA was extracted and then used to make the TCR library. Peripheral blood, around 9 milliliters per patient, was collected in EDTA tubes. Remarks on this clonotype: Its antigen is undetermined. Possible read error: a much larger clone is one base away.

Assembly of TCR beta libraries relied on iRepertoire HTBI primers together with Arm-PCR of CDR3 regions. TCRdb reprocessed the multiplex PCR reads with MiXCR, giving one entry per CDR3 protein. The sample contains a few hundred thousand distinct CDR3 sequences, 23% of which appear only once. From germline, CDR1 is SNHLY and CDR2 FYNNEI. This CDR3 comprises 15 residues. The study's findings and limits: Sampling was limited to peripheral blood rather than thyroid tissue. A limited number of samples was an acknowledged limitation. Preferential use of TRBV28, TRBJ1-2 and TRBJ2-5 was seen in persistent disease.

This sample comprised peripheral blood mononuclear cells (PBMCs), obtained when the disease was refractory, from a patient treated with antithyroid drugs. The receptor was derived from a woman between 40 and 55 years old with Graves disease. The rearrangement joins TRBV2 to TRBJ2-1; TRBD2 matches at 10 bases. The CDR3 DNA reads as TGTGCCAGCAAGACGGGACTAGCGAACTACAATGGGCAGTTCTTC. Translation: CASKTGLANYNGQFF.